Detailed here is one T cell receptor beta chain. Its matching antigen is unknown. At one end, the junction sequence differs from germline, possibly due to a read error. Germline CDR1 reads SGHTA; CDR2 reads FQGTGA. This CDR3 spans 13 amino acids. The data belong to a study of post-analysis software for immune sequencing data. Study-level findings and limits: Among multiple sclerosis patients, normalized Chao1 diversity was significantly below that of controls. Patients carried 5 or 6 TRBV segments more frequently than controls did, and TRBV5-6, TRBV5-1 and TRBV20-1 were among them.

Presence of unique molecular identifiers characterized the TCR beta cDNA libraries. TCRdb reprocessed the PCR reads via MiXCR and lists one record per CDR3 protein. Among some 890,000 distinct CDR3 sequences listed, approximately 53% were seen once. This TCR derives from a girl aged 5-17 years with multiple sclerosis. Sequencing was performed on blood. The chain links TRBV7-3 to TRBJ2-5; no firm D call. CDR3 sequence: CASSFERAETLYF. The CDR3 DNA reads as TGTGCCAGCAGCTTCGAAAGGGCGGAGACCCTGTACTTC.